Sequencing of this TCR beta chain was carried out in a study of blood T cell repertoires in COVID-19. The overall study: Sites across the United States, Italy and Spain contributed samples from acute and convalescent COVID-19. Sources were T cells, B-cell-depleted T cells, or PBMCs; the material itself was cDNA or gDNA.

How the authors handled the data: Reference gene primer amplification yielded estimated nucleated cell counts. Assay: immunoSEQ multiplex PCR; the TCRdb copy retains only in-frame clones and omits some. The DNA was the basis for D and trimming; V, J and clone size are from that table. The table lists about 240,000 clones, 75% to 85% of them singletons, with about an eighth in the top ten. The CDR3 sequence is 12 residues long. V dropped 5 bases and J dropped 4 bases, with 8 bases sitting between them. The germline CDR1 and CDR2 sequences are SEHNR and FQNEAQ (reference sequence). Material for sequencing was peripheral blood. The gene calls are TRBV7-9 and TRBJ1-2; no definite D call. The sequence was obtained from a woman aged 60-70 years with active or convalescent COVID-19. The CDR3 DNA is TGTGCCAGCAGCCCCGGAGGCTATGGCTACACCTTC. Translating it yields CASSPGGYGYTF.